This T cell receptor (beta chain) was retrieved from a study of molecular identifiers for immune sequencing clone quantification. This clonotype occurred many times. TCRdb re-analysed the PCR reads in MiXCR, keeping a single row per CDR3 protein. This table has 600,000 to 650,000 distinct CDR3 sequences, less than 20% appearing once. Germline V lookup: CDR1 SGHVS, CDR2 FQNEAQ. V dropped 1 base and J dropped 4; count of bases not matched to a gene: 7. CDR3 length: 16 amino acids. This receptor was identified in a human donor in good health. Some libraries in this study had Jurkat cell RNA spiked in. The sample taken for sequencing was naive CD8+ T cells from blood, with Jurkat cell RNA spiked in. Subset of the sample: FACS-sorted CD8+CD4-CCR7+CD45RA+ naive T cells. The J gene is TRBJ2-3, the V gene TRBV7-8; TRBD2 matches 8 bases. Here the CDR3 DNA reads TGTGCCAGCAGCTTAGGGCCGGGACTAGTAGCAGATACGCAGTATTTT. It specifies CASSLGPGLVADTQYF.